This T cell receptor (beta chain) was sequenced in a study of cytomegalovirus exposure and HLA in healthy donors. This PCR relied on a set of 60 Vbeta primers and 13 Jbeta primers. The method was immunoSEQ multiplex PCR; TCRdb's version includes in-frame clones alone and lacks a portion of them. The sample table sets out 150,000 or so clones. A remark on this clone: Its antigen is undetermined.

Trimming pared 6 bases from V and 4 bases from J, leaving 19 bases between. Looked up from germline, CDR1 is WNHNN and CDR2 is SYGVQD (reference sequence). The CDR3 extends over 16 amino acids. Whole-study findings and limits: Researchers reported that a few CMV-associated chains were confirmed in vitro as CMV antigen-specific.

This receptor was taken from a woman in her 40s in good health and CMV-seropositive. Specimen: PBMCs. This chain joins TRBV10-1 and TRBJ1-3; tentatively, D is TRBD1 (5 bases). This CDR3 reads CASRENGRGDGNTIYF. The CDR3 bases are TGCGCCAGCAGGGAAAACGGACGGGGGGACGGAAACACCATATATTTT.